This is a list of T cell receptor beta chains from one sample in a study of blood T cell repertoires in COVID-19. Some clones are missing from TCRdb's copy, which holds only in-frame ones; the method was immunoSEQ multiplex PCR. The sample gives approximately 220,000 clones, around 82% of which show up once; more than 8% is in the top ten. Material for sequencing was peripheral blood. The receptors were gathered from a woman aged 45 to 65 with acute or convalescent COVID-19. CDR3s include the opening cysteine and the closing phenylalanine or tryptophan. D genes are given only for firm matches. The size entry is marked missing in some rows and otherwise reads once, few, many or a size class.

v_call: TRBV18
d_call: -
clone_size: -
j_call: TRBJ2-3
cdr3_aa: CASSPPGRPPKDTQYF
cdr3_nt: TGTGCCAGCTCACCACCGGGGAGGCCCCCTAAGGATACGCAGTATTTT

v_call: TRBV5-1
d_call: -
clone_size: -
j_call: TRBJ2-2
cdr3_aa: CASSLAVGPGELFF
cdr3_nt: TGCGCCAGCAGCTTGGCCGTTGGGCCCGGGGAGCTGTTTTTT

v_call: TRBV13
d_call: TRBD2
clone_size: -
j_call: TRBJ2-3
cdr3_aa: CASSPTVLAGGRTDTQYF
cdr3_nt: TGTGCCAGCAGCCCGACGGTTCTAGCGGGAGGTCGCACAGATACGCAGTATTTT

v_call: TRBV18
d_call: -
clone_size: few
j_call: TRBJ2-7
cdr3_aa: CASSFPGGVGYEQYF
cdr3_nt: TGTGCCAGCTCATTCCCCGGAGGGGTGGGCTACGAGCAGTACTTC

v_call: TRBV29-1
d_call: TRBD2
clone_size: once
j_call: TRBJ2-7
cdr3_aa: CSCSLGEGLYEQYF
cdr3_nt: TGCAGCTGTTCTCTGGGGGAGGGCCTCTACGAGCAGTACTTC

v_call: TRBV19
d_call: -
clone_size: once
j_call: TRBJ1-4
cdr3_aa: CASTHVGKAGSNEKLFF
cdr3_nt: TGTGCCAGTACCCATGTCGGCAAAGCGGGGTCAAATGAAAAACTGTTTTTT

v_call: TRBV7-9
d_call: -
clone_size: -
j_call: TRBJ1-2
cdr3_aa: CASSLAATQSGYTF
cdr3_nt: TGTGCCAGCAGCTTGGCGGCCACTCAGAGTGGCTACACCTTC

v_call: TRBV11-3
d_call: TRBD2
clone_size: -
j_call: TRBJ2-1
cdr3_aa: CASSLELAGANEQFF
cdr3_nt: TGTGCCAGCAGCTTGGAACTAGCGGGAGCGAATGAGCAGTTCTTC

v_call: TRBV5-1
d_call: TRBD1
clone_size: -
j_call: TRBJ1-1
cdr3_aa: CASSLGAGTGDTEAFF
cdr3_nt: TGCGCCAGCAGCTTGGGGGCAGGGACAGGGGACACTGAAGCTTTCTTT

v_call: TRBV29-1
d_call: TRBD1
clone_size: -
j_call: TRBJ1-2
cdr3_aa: CSAWTGSFNYGYTF
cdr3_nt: TGCAGCGCATGGACAGGGTCCTTTAACTATGGCTACACCTTC

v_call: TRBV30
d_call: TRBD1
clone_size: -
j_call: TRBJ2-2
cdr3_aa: CAWLWDRAGTGELFF
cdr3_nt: TGTGCCTGGTTGTGGGACAGGGCGGGGACCGGGGAGCTGTTTTTT

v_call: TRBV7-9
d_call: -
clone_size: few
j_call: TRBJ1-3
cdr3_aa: CASSLLSSSGNTIYF
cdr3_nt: TGTGCCAGCAGCTTATTAAGTAGCTCTGGAAACACCATATATTTT

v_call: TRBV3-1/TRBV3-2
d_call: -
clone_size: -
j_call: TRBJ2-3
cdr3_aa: CASSQDVADTQYF
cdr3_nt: TGTGCCAGCAGCCAAGATGTCGCAGATACGCAGTATTTT

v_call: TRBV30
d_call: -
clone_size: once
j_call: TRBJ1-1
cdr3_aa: CAWSVGRQLEAFF
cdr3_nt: TGTGCCTGGAGTGTCGGAAGACAGTTGGAAGCTTTCTTT

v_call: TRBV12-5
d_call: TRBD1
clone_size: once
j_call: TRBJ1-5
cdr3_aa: CASGTGQSNQPQHF
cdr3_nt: TGTGCTAGTGGAACGGGACAGAGCAATCAGCCCCAGCATTTT

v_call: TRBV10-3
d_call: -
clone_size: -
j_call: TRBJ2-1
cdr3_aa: CAISAQSSYNEQFF
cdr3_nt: TGTGCCATCAGTGCCCAGTCCTCCTACAATGAGCAGTTCTTC

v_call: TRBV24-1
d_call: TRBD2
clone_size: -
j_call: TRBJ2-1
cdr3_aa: CATSDLSGRGYNEQFF
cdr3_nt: TGTGCCACCAGTGATCTTAGCGGGAGGGGCTACAATGAGCAGTTCTTC

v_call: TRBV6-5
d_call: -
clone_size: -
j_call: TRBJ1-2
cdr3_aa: CASSYGAGENYGYTF
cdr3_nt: TGTGCCAGCAGTTACGGGGCAGGGGAGAACTATGGCTACACCTTC

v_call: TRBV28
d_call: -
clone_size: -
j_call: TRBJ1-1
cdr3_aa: CASSLSGYWDTEAFF
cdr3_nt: TGTGCCAGCAGTTTATCGGGGTATTGGGACACTGAAGCTTTCTTT

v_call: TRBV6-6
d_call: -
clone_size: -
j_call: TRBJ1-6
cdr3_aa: CASKRGGANSPLHF
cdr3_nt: TGTGCCAGCAAAAGGGGGGGCGCGAATTCACCCCTCCACTTT

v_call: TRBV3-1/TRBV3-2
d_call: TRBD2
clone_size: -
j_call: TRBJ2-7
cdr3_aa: CASSQGPSGNYEQYF
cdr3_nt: TGTGCCAGCAGCCAAGGGCCTAGCGGGAACTACGAGCAGTACTTC

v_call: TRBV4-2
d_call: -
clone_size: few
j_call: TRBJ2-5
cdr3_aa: CASSQYSGAGQETQYF
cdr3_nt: TGTGCCAGCAGCCAATACTCGGGAGCGGGCCAAGAGACCCAGTACTTC

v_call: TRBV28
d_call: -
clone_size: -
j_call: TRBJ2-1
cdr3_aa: CASSRSWSYNEQFF
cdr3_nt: TGTGCCAGCAGTCGGTCGTGGTCCTACAATGAGCAGTTCTTC

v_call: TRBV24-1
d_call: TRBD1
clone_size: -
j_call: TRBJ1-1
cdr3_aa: CATRQGAGNTEAFF
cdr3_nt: TGTGCCACCAGACAGGGGGCCGGGAACACTGAAGCTTTCTTT

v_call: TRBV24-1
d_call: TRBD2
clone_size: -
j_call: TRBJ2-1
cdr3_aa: CATSPAGVPHNEQFF
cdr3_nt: TGTGCCACCAGTCCGGCGGGAGTCCCACACAATGAGCAGTTCTTC

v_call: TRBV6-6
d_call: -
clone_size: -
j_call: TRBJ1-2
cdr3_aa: CASGIQGHYGYTF
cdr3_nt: TGTGCCAGCGGCATTCAGGGGCACTATGGCTACACCTTC

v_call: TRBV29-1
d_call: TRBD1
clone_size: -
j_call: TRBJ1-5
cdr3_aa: CSVGTGVGQPQHF
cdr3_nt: TGCAGCGTGGGGACAGGGGTTGGTCAGCCCCAGCATTTT